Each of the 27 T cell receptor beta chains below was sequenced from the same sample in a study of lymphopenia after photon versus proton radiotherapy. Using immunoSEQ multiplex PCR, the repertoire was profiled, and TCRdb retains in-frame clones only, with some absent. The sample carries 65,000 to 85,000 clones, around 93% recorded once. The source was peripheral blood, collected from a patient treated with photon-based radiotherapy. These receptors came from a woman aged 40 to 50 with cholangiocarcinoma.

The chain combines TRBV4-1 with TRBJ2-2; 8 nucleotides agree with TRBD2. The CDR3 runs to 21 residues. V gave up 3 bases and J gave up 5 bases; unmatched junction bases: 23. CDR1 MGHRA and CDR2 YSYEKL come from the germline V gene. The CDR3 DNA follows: TGCGCCAGCAGCCACCCCGGGGGACCGCGGGGGGTCACCCGTGTGACCGGGGAGCTGTTTTTT. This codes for CASSHPGGPRGVTRVTGELFF.

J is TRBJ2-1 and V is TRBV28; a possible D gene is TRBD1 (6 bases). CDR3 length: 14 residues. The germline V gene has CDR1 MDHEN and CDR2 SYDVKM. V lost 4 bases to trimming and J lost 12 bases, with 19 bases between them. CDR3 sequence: CASSSTGQITGQFF. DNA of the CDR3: TGTGCCAGCAGTTCCACGGGACAAATTACGGGGCAGTTCTTC.

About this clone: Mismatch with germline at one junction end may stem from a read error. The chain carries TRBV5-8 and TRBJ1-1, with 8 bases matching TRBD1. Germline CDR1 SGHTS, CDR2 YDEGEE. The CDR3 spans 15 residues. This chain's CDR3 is CASSQPGAGGPSGGF. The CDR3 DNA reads TGTGCCAGCAGCCAACCGGGGGCAGGGGGCCCCTCCGGGGGCTTT.

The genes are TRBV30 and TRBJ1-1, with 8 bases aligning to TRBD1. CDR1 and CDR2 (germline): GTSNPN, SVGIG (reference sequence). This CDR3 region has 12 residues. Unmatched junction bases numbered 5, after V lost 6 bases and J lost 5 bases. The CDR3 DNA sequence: TGTGCCTGCCAGGGGGCTTGGACTGAAGCTTTCTTT. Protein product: CACQGAWTEAFF. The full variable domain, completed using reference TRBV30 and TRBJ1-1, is SQTIHQWPATLVQPVGSPLSLECTVEGTSNPNLYWYRQAAGRGLQLLFYSVGIGQISSEVPQNLSASRPQDRQFILSSKKLLLSDSGFYLCACQGAWTEAFFGQGTRLTVV.

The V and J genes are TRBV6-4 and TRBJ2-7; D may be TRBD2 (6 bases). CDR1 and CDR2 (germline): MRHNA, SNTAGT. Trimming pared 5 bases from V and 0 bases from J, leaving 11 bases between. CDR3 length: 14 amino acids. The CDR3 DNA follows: TGTGCCAGCAGTCCCGGGACTGACTCCTACGAGCAGTACTTC. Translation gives CASSPGTDSYEQYF.

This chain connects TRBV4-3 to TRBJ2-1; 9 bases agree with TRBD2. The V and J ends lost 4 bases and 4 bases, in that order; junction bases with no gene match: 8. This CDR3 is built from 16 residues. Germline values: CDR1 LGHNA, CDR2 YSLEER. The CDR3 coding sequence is TGCGCCAGCAGCCGGACGGCGGGAGGGCCATACAATGAGCAGTTCTTC. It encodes CASSRTAGGPYNEQFF.

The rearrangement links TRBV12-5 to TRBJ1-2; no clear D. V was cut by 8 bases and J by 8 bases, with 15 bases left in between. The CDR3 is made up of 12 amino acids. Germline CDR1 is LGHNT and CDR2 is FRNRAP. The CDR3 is CASWGEVGGYTF. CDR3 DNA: TGTGCTAGTTGGGGTGAGGTGGGCGGCTACACCTTC.

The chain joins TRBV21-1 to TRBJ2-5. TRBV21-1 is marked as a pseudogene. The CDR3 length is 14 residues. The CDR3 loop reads CASSSGPEQETQYF. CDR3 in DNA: TGTGCCAGCAGCTCCGGGCCGGAACAAGAGACCCAGTACTTC.

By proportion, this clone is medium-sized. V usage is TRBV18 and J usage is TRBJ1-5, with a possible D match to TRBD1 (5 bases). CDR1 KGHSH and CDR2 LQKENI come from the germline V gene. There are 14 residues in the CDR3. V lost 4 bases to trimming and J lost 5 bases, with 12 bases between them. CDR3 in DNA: TGTGCCAGCTCACTAGGACAAACAGATCAGCCCCAGCATTTT. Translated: CASSLGQTDQPQHF.

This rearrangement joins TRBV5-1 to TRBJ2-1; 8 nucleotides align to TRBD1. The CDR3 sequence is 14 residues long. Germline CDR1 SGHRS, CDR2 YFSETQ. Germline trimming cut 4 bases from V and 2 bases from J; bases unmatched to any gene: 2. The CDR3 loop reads CASSEGQAYNEQFF. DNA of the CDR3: TGCGCCAGCAGCGAGGGACAGGCCTACAATGAGCAGTTCTTC.

CDR3: CASSPGLGLAVDTQYF. CDR3 bases: TGCGCCAGCAGCCCTGGACTAGGACTAGCGGTAGATACGCAGTATTTT. This rearrangement joins TRBV5-1 to TRBJ2-3; 10 bases line up with TRBD2. The V segment lost 4 bases and the J segment 5 bases; nucleotides outside the gene matches: 10. Germline lookup yields CDR1 SGHRS and CDR2 YFSETQ. The CDR3 is 16 residues long.

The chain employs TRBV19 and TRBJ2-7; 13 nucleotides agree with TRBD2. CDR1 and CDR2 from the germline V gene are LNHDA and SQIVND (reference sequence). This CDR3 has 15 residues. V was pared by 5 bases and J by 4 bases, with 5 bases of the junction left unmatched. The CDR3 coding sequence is TGTGCCAGTAGTCGGACTAGCGGGAGTAAGTACGAGCAGTACTTC. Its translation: CASSRTSGSKYEQYF.

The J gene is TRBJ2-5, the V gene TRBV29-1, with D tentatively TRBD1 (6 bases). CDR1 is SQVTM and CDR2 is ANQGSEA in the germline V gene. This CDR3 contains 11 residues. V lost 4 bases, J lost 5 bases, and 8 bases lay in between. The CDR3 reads CSVARGETQYF. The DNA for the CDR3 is TGCAGCGTTGCCAGGGGCGAGACCCAGTACTTC.

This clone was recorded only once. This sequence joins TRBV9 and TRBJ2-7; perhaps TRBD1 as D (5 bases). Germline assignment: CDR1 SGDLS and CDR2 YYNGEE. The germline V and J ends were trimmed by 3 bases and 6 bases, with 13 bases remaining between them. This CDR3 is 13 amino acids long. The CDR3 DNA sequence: TGTGCCAGCAGCGCTCAATTGCAGGGCGAGCAGTACTTC. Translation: CASSAQLQGEQYF.

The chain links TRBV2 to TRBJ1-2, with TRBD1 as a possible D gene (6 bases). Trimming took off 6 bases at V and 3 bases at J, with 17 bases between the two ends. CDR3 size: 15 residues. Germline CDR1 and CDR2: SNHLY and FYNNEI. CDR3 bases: TGTGCCAGCAGACCCGTTGACAGGTTCTACTATGGCTACACCTTC. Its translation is CASRPVDRFYYGYTF.

CDR3 sequence: CASSVDSHNQPQHF. The CDR3 DNA is TGTGCCAGCTCCGTCGACAGCCACAATCAGCCCCAGCATTTT. The chain uses TRBV18 and TRBJ1-5; perhaps TRBD1 as D (5 bases). V dropped 6 bases and J dropped 3 bases, with 12 bases sitting between them. The germline V gene encodes CDR1 KGHSH and CDR2 LQKENI. This CDR3 contains 14 residues.

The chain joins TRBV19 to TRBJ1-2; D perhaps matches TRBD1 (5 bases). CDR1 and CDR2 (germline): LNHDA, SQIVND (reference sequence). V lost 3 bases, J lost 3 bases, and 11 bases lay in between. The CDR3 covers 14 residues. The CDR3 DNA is TGTGCCAGTAGTATGGGGCTTGGGTACTATGGCTACACCTTC. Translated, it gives CASSMGLGYYGYTF.

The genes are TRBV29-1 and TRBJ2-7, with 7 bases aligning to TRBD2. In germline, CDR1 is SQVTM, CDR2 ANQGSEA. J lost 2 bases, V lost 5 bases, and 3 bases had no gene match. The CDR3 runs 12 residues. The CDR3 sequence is CSVNGGTYEQYF. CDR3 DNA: TGCAGCGTTAACGGGGGGACCTACGAGCAGTACTTC.

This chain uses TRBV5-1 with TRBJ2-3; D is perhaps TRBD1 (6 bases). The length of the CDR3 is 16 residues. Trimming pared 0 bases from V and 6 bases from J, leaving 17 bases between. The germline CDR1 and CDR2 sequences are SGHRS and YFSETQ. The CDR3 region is CASSLDLPTGEDTQYF. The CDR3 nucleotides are TGCGCCAGCAGCTTGGACCTACCGACAGGAGAGGATACGCAGTATTTT. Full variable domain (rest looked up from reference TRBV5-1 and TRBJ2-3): KAGVTQTPRYLIKTRGQQVTLSCSPISGHRSVSWYQQTPGQGLQFLFEYFSETQRNKGNFPGRFSGRQFSNSRSEMNVSTLELGDSALYLCASSLDLPTGEDTQYFGPGTRLTVL.

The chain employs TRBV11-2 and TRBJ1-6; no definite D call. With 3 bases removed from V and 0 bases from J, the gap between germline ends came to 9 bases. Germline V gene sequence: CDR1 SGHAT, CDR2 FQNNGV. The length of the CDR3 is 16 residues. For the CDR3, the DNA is TGTGCCAGCAGCTTTGGGGTCAGCTCCTATAATTCACCCCTCCACTTT. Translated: CASSFGVSSYNSPLHF.

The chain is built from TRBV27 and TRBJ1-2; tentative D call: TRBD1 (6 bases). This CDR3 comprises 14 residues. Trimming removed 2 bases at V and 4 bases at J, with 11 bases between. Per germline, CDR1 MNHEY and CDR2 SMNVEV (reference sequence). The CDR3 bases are TGTGCCAGCAGTTTACAGGGGTACGGCTATGGCTACACCTTC. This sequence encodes CASSLQGYGYGYTF.

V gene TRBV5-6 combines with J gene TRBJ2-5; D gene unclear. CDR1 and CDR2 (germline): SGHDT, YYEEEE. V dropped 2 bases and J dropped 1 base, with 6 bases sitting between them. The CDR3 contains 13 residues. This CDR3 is CASSFNSQETQYF. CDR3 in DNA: TGTGCCAGCAGCTTCAACAGCCAAGAGACCCAGTACTTC.

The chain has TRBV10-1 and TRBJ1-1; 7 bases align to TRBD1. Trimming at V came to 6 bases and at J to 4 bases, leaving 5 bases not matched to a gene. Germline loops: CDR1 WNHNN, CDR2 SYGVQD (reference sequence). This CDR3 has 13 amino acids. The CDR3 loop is CASRGTVGTEAFF. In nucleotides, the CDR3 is TGCGCCAGCAGGGGGACAGTCGGCACTGAAGCTTTCTTT.

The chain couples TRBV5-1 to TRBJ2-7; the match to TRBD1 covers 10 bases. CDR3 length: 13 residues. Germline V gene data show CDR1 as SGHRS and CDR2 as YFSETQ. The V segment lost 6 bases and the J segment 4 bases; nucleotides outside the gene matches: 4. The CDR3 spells CASIADRGYEQYF. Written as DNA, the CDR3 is TGCGCCAGCATCGCGGACAGGGGGTACGAGCAGTACTTC.

The CDR3 coding sequence is TGTGCCAGCAGTCAGGGACAGGGTAGATACTATGGCTACACCTTC. This encodes CASSQGQGRYYGYTF. This sequence joins TRBV28 and TRBJ1-2; the match to TRBD1 covers 9 bases. The CDR3 is 15 amino acids. The germline V gene encodes CDR1 MDHEN and CDR2 SYDVKM. J gave up 3 bases and V 5 bases, and 7 bases lay outside the gene matches.

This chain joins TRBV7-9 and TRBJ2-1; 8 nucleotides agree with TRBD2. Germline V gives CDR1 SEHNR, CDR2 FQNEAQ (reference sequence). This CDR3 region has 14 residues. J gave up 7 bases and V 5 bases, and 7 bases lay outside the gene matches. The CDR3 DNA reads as TGTGCCAGCAGCACCCTAATAGCGGGGAATGAGCAGTTCTTC. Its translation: CASSTLIAGNEQFF.

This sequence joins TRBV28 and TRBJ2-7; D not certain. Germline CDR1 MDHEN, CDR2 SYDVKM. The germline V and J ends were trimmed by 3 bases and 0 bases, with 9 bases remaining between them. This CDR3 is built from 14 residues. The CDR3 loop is CASSFGDRSYEQYF. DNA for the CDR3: TGTGCCAGCAGTTTTGGAGACCGCTCCTACGAGCAGTACTTC.